Each of the 30 T cell receptor beta chains below was sequenced from the same sample in a study of cytomegalovirus exposure and HLA in healthy donors (dated by TCRdb to the late 2010s). The method was the immunoSEQ multiplex PCR assay. TCRdb limited this immuneACCESS table to in-frame rearrangements with V and J called. A share of clones is missing; checked studies link under half to unresolved V genes, and the rest is unexplained. This sample lists 150,000 or so clones; 70% to 90% were detected once. Roughly 6.5% of the sample lies in the top ten. The sample taken for sequencing was PBMCs. These receptors originate from a woman aged 25 to 39 in good health and CMV-seropositive.

Here the CDR3 DNA reads TGTGCCAGCAGTGAAGCCCTAACAGGAAATGGCTACACCTTC. It specifies CASSEALTGNGYTF. The chain employs TRBV2 and TRBJ1-2; a possible D gene is TRBD1 (5 bases). CDR3 length equals 14 residues. V gave up 0 bases and J gave up 6 bases, with 11 bases separating them. Germline CDR1 and CDR2: SNHLY and FYNNEI.

A remark on this clone: This CDR3 is also generated by other DNA sequences in the sample. The V gene is TRBV29-1, the J gene TRBJ1-2; 11 nucleotides align to TRBD1. Germline V gives CDR1 SQVTM, CDR2 ANQGSEA. The CDR3 is 14 residues long. V lost 2 bases to trimming and J lost 5 bases; unmatched junction nucleotides: 4. The CDR3 region is CSVERDRGGYGYTF. The CDR3 nucleotides read TGCAGCGTTGAACGGGACAGGGGGGGGTATGGCTACACCTTC.

The V and J genes are TRBV28 and TRBJ1-1, with D possibly TRBD1 on 5 matching bases. CDR1 is MDHEN, CDR2 SYDVKM, per germline. Trimming left V 5 bases short and J 3 bases short, with 19 bases between. The CDR3 extends over 16 amino acids. CDR3 sequence (DNA): TGTGCCAGCAGTCTGAGCGTAGGGGCTTCGGACACTGAAGCTTTCTTT. This translates into CASSLSVGASDTEAFF.

This sequence joins TRBV28 and TRBJ2-3; 8 nucleotides align to TRBD2. CDR3 size: 14 residues. The germline CDR1 and CDR2 sequences are MDHEN and SYDVKM. V was pared by 4 bases and J by 2 bases, with 2 bases of the junction left unmatched. The CDR3 loop reads CASSSTSVTDTQYF. In nucleotides, the CDR3 is TGTGCCAGCAGTTCGACTAGCGTCACAGATACGCAGTATTTT. The full variable domain, in which reference TRBV28 and TRBJ2-3 provide the parts outside the CDR3, is DVKVTQSSRYLVKRTGEKVFLECVQDMDHENMFWYRQDPGLGLRLIYFSYDVKMKEKGDIPEGYSVSREKKERFSLILESASTNQTSMYLCASSSTSVTDTQYFGPGTRLTVL.

The V call is TRBV15, the J call TRBJ1-4; 8 positions match TRBD1. Germline loops: CDR1 LNHNV, CDR2 YYDKDF (reference sequence). This CDR3 has 16 amino acids. The J segment lost 8 bases and the V segment lost 3 bases, leaving 11 bases of the junction unmatched. CDR3 DNA: TGTGCCACCAGCAGGGCCCGGACAGGGCTTTCGGAAAAACTGTTTTTT. Its protein is CATSRARTGLSEKLFF.

This chain joins TRBV10-2 and TRBJ2-7; perhaps TRBD1 as D (5 bases). V lost 1 base to trimming and J lost 2 bases, with 9 bases between them. This CDR3 comprises 14 residues. CDR1 WSHSY and CDR2 SAAADI come from the germline V gene. CDR3 sequence: CASSEFQGTYEQYF. CDR3 DNA sequence: TGCGCCAGCAGTGAGTTTCAGGGAACCTACGAGCAGTACTTC.

The count of this clone is one. Here the CDR3 DNA reads TGCGCCAGCAGCTTTCAGGGGGCGAGCACTGAAGCTTTCTTT. Its protein is CASSFQGASTEAFF. This chain links TRBV5-1 with TRBJ1-1; 8 bases agree with TRBD1. Germline CDR1 SGHRS, CDR2 YFSETQ. The CDR3 consists of 14 residues. V shed 2 bases and J 4 bases; nucleotides not matched to a gene: 4.

The V gene is TRBV15, the J gene TRBJ1-4, with 8 bases fitting TRBD1. Germline values: CDR1 LNHNV, CDR2 YYDKDF (reference sequence). V was pared by 3 bases and J by 6 bases, with 3 bases of the junction left unmatched. The CDR3 sequence is 14 residues long. CDR3 residues: CATSRRQGHEKLFF. DNA for the CDR3: TGTGCCACCAGCAGGAGACAGGGGCATGAAAAACTGTTTTTT.

CDR3 DNA: TGTGCCAGCAGCTTAGGGGCCGTGAATGAGCAGTTCTTC. Protein sequence: CASSLGAVNEQFF. V gene TRBV11-1 combines with J gene TRBJ2-1, with no clear D. Germline loops: CDR1 SGHAT, CDR2 FQDESV (reference sequence). The V end lost 1 base, the J end lost 7 bases, and 8 bases lay between the germline ends. The CDR3 is 13 residues long.

The J gene is TRBJ2-4, the V gene TRBV4-1; 8 bases agree with TRBD1. Germline values: CDR1 MGHRA, CDR2 YSYEKL. CDR3 length equals 17 residues. V trimming: 1 base; J trimming: 6 bases; junction bases outside the gene matches: 11. This CDR3 reads CASSQGDRGVGGNIQYF. For the CDR3, the DNA is TGCGCCAGCAGCCAAGGAGACAGGGGCGTCGGGGGAAACATTCAGTACTTC.

This chain joins TRBV5-1 and TRBJ1-2; D not resolved. The V and J ends lost 1 base and 5 bases respectively, with 12 bases between them. Germline V CDR1 and CDR2: SGHRS, YFSETQ. CDR3 length equals 14 residues. Here the CDR3 DNA reads TGCGCCAGCAGCTTGTCGGGGAACATGTATGGCTACACCTTC. It yields the protein CASSLSGNMYGYTF.

V is TRBV2 and J is TRBJ2-5; 12 bases match TRBD2. The V segment lost 7 bases and the J segment 5 bases; nucleotides outside the gene matches: 5. Germline V gene sequence: CDR1 SNHLY, CDR2 FYNNEI. The CDR3 length is 14 residues. This CDR3 is CASTLAGGLETQYF. The CDR3 DNA reads TGTGCCAGCACACTAGCGGGAGGCCTGGAGACCCAGTACTTC.

This chain joins TRBV28 and TRBJ2-7; 12 bases align to TRBD2. The CDR3 is made up of 15 amino acids. Losses at the gene ends were 5 bases for V and 5 bases for J; bases not matched to a gene: 7. Germline V gene sequence: CDR1 MDHEN, CDR2 SYDVKM. The CDR3 DNA reads as TGTGCCAGCAGTATAAGACTAGCGGGAGTTGACGAGCAGTACTTC. Translated, it gives CASSIRLAGVDEQYF. The whole variable domain, remainder taken from reference TRBV28 and TRBJ2-7, is DVKVTQSSRYLVKRTGEKVFLECVQDMDHENMFWYRQDPGLGLRLIYFSYDVKMKEKGDIPEGYSVSREKKERFSLILESASTNQTSMYLCASSIRLAGVDEQYFGPGTRLTVT.

The chain couples TRBV7-8 to TRBJ2-3, with D perhaps matching TRBD2 (6 bases). This CDR3 region has 17 residues. The V end was cut by 2 bases, the J end by 2 bases, with 17 bases between. Germline V gene lookup returns CDR1 SGHVS and CDR2 FQNEAQ. The chain's CDR3 is CASSLSGDPGTTDTQYF. The CDR3 nucleotides are TGTGCCAGCAGCTTATCGGGGGACCCCGGAACCACAGATACGCAGTATTTT.

The rearrangement uses TRBV27 and TRBJ1-2, with D possibly matching TRBD1 (5 bases). The V and J ends lost 10 bases and 4 bases respectively, with 19 bases between them. This CDR3 spans 14 amino acids. The germline V gene has CDR1 MNHEY and CDR2 SMNVEV (reference sequence). CDR3 nucleotides: TGTGCCACCAGGGCTGGAGGGGAGGGCTATGGCTACACCTTC. The encoded protein is CATRAGGEGYGYTF.

The chain uses TRBV28 and TRBJ1-4, with 10 bases lining up with TRBD1. CDR3 length: 16 amino acids. The V gene end was trimmed by 5 bases and the J gene end by 5 bases; junction bases not matched to a gene: 8. The germline gives CDR1 MDHEN, CDR2 SYDVKM. The CDR3 reads CASSGLPGQGNEKLFF. The CDR3 nucleotides are TGTGCCAGCAGTGGCCTCCCGGGACAGGGGAATGAAAAACTGTTTTTT.

V and J are TRBV4-1 and TRBJ1-2, with 12 bases identical to TRBD1. The CDR3 consists of 15 residues. CDR1 is MGHRA, CDR2 YSYEKL, per germline. The junction had 4 bases not matched to a gene; V was cut back by 0 bases and J by 8 bases. As DNA, the CDR3 is TGCGCCAGCAGCCAAGAAGAAGGGACAGGGGGCGGCTACACCTTC. Its translation is CASSQEEGTGGGYTF.

This clone was seen once. V gene TRBV19 combines with J gene TRBJ2-1; maybe TRBD2 (5 bases). The ends were cut back, 4 bases at V and 6 bases at J, with 16 bases in the middle. Germline CDR1 and CDR2: LNHDA and SQIVND (reference sequence). This CDR3 spans 15 amino acids. For the CDR3, the DNA is TGTGCCAGTAGTAGAAGCGGTTTAGTCCCCAATGAGCAGTTCTTC. Translation gives CASSRSGLVPNEQFF.

Here the CDR3 DNA reads TGTGCCAGCAGTTCTTATCCGGGAGGTTTAATATACGAGCAGTACTTC. Amino acids: CASSSYPGGLIYEQYF. V and J are TRBV6-5 and TRBJ2-7; 7 bases align to TRBD2. The junction had 13 bases not matched to a gene; V was cut back by 4 bases and J by 4 bases. Germline V CDR1 and CDR2: MNHEY, SVGAGI. The CDR3 spans 16 residues.

This chain links TRBV2 with TRBJ2-7, with TRBD1 matching over 7 bases. The CDR3 contains 12 residues. The trim removed 6 bases at V and 3 bases at J, leaving 2 bases unmatched. Germline V gene sequence: CDR1 SNHLY, CDR2 FYNNEI. DNA for the CDR3: TGTGCCAGCAGGGGGGACAGCTACGAGCAGTACTTC. Translation gives CASRGDSYEQYF.

This chain joins TRBV7-6 and TRBJ2-7; TRBD2 matches 7 bases. Germline CDR1 and CDR2: SGHVS and FNYEAQ. The V and J ends lost 0 bases and 4 bases, in that order; junction bases with no gene match: 6. The CDR3 covers 15 residues. The CDR3 coding sequence is TGTGCCAGCAGCTTAGCGGTGGGGGGAGGGTACGAGCAGTACTTC. This gives the protein CASSLAVGGGYEQYF.

The chain recombines TRBV7-8 with TRBJ1-2; D ambiguous. Per the germline V gene, CDR1 is SGHVS and CDR2 is FQNEAQ. The CDR3 loop spans 13 amino acids. Trimming took off 1 base at V and 7 bases at J, with 10 bases between the two ends. For the CDR3, the DNA is TGTGCCAGCAGCTTAGGGCGGGCAGGTGGCTACACCTTC. It encodes CASSLGRAGGYTF. Together with reference TRBV7-8 and TRBJ1-2, the CDR3 gives the full variable domain: GAGVSQSPRYKVAKRGQDVALRCDPISGHVSLFWYQQALGQGPEFLTYFQNEAQLDKSGLPSDRFFAERPEGSVSTLKIQRTQQEDSAVYLCASSLGRAGGYTFGSGTRLTVV.

The rearrangement links TRBV27 to TRBJ1-6, with D unclear. Germline V gene sequence: CDR1 MNHEY, CDR2 SMNVEV (reference sequence). The CDR3 sequence is 14 residues long. V was pared by 2 bases and J by 7 bases, with 9 bases between. The CDR3 protein is CASSLPYQNSPLHF. CDR3 nucleotides: TGTGCCAGCAGTTTACCCTACCAAAATTCACCCCTCCACTTT.

The V call is TRBV5-1, the J call TRBJ2-3; no firm D call. The CDR3 sequence is 12 residues long. Between the trimmed V and J ends, which lost 3 bases and 6 bases, there was a span of 8 bases. Germline CDR1 and CDR2: SGHRS and YFSETQ. The CDR3 region is CASSSPADTQYF. CDR3 DNA: TGCGCCAGCAGCTCCCCTGCGGATACGCAGTATTTT. Full variable domain (rest looked up from reference TRBV5-1 and TRBJ2-3): KAGVTQTPRYLIKTRGQQVTLSCSPISGHRSVSWYQQTPGQGLQFLFEYFSETQRNKGNFPGRFSGRQFSNSRSEMNVSTLELGDSALYLCASSSPADTQYFGPGTRLTVL.

This chain joins TRBV7-9 and TRBJ1-2; the D is unclear. From germline, CDR1 is SEHNR and CDR2 FQNEAQ (reference sequence). Trimming pared 0 bases from V and 2 bases from J, leaving 7 bases between. This CDR3 region has 14 residues. CDR3 sequence (DNA): TGTGCCAGCAGCTTAGCCGGCAGGAACTATGGCTACACCTTC. Amino acids: CASSLAGRNYGYTF.

Written as DNA, the CDR3 is TGCAGCTCCGGCGGGGGGGGAGAGACCCAGTACTTC. Translation gives CSSGGGGETQYF. The V gene is TRBV29-1, the J gene TRBJ2-5, with TRBD2 matching 9 bases. Germline CDR1 reads SQVTM; CDR2 reads ANQGSEA. The CDR3 loop spans 12 amino acids. Germline trimming cut 8 bases from V and 4 bases from J; bases unmatched to any gene: 5.

The table lists this clone with a count of one. The chain combines TRBV6-6 with TRBJ2-7; 8 bases line up with TRBD1. Germline loops: CDR1 MNHNY, CDR2 SVGAGI (reference sequence). V gave up 7 bases and J gave up 1 base; unmatched junction bases: 6. CDR3 size: 14 residues. The CDR3 is CASILGQGSYEQYF. The DNA for the CDR3 is TGTGCCAGCATACTAGGACAGGGTTCCTACGAGCAGTACTTC.

The chain has TRBV2 and TRBJ1-5; D uncertain. V was trimmed by 2 bases and J by 9 bases, leaving 11 bases between them. This CDR3 contains 13 residues. Looked up from germline, CDR1 is SNHLY and CDR2 is FYNNEI. The CDR3 DNA reads TGTGCCAGCAGTGAAAACGGGGTGAGGCCCCAGCATTTT. This gives the protein CASSENGVRPQHF.

The chain carries TRBV6-5 and TRBJ1-2; 8 nucleotides agree with TRBD1. J gave up 5 bases and V 2 bases, and 7 bases lay outside the gene matches. Germline CDR1 and CDR2: MNHEY and SVGAGI. This CDR3 is 15 amino acids long. CDR3 nucleotides: TGTGCCAGCAGTTACAACCAGGGGGCGTTGTATGGCTACACCTTC. It yields the protein CASSYNQGALYGYTF.

This clone came up once. The genes are TRBV2 and TRBJ2-7, with D maybe TRBD2 (5 bases). The V end was cut by 4 bases, the J end by 2 bases, with 12 bases between. This CDR3 spans 14 amino acids. Per the germline V gene, CDR1 is SNHLY and CDR2 is FYNNEI. In nucleotides, the CDR3 is TGTGCCAGCAGTGCCCGGGAATCACCCTACGAGCAGTACTTC. It yields the protein CASSARESPYEQYF.